This T cell receptor beta chain was recorded in a study of shared clonotypes between healthy human individuals. Germline assignment: CDR1 MNHEY and CDR2 SMNVEV (reference sequence). Trimming shortened V by 0 bases and J by 8 bases, and 17 bases separated the two germline ends. The CDR3 contains 16 residues. Naive CD8 cells were CD45RO-negative, positively selected for CCR7, excluding terminally differentiated effector memory CD45RA+ cells. The table came from immunoSEQ multiplex PCR; TCRdb's copy has only in-frame clones and leaves some out. The table shows a few hundred thousand clones, with less than 97% occurring only once.

This TCR derives from a young woman in good health. The rearrangement joins TRBV27 to TRBJ2-1; D might be TRBD2 (6 bases). Sequences were obtained from naive CD8+ T cells sorted from blood. The CDR3 protein is CASSLSPQGLFDEQFF. For the CDR3, the DNA is TGTGCCAGCAGTTTATCGCCGCAGGGACTTTTCGATGAGCAGTTCTTC.